The clone carrying this T cell receptor beta chain was counted once. The length of the CDR3 is 13 residues. V was cut by 3 bases and J by 4 bases, with 9 bases left in between. Germline V lookup: CDR1 KGHDR, CDR2 SFDVKD. The data were obtained in a study of blood T cell repertoires in COVID-19. Overall study: Donors in the United States, Italy and Spain gave samples during acute or convalescent COVID-19. T cells, B-cell-depleted T cells, or PBMCs supplied cDNA or gDNA.

Here immunoSEQ multiplex PCR was the method, and the copy in TCRdb shows in-frame clones only, minus some. The sample comprises about 250,000 clones, roughly 89% of which are singletons, and roughly 4% rests with the top ten. The age range of participants was about 18 to 100 years, with residence in about two dozen US areas. Cohorts were determined from participant-reported clinical history. The TCR was taken from a woman in her twenties or thirties with acute COVID-19. Specimen: PBMCs or T cells enriched from blood (not recorded which). The V gene is TRBV24-1, the J gene TRBJ2-7; D perhaps matches TRBD1 (5 bases). The CDR3 DNA reads TGTGCCACCAGTGATGCACAGGTATACGAGCAGTACTTC. It specifies CATSDAQVYEQYF.